These T cell receptor beta chains were read from a single sample in a study of persistence of HIV-infected CD4 T cells. Repertoires were generated with immunoSEQ multiplex PCR, while TCRdb's copy carries only in-frame clones and drops some. Seen here are around 39,000 clones, 70% to 90% observed once, and the top ten hold over 0.9%. These receptors have no known antigen. The source material was CD4+ T cells sorted from PBMCs after roughly 17-hour stimulation, sampled from a patient who received antiretroviral therapy. The receptors here all came from an adult man with HIV who was CMV-seropositive. Both conserved end residues are part of each CDR3. D genes are given only for firm matches. Only some rows state a clone size, as once, few, many or a class for expanded clones.

size	D	V	J	DNA	CDR3
-	-	TRBV27	TRBJ1-2	TGTGCCAGCAGGCCCCGGGGGGTCGGTTACTATGGCTACACCTTC	CASRPRGVGYYGYTF
once	TRBD1	TRBV19	TRBJ1-1	TGTGCCAGTAGTCCTGGACAGGTCGCGATGAACACTGAAGCTTTCTTT	CASSPGQVAMNTEAFF
-	-	TRBV7-3	TRBJ1-1	TGTGCCAGCAGCTTGACGACGGGGAACACTGAAGCTTTCTTT	CASSLTTGNTEAFF
once	-	TRBV28	TRBJ1-4	TGTGCCAGCAGTTCCCGGGACCTCAGGGAAAAACTGTTTTTT	CASSSRDLREKLFF
-	TRBD1	TRBV19	TRBJ1-5	TGTGCCATCGGTGGGGGACAGACATATAGCAATCAGCCCCAGCATTTT	CAIGGGQTYSNQPQHF
-	TRBD2	TRBV6-1	TRBJ2-1	TGTGCCAGCAGTGCCCAAGCGCGGGGGGCGGCGTATGAGCAGTTCTTC	CASSAQARGAAYEQFF
-	-	TRBV24-1	TRBJ1-2	TGTGCCACCAGTGAACACGACAGAAACTATGGCTACACCTTC	CATSEHDRNYGYTF
-	TRBD2	TRBV4-1	TRBJ2-1	TGCGCCAGCAGCCATCGGACTAGCGGGGTGCCCCCTGAGCAGTTCTTC	CASSHRTSGVPPEQFF
-	-	TRBV28	TRBJ2-7	TGTGCCAGCAGTTCCTACAGGGAGACCTACGAGCAGTACTTC	CASSSYRETYEQYF
-	-	TRBV9	TRBJ2-2	TGTGCCAGCAGCGTCTCCCTGAACACCGGGGAGCTGTTTTTT	CASSVSLNTGELFF
few	-	TRBV7-2	TRBJ2-7	TGTGCCAGCAGCTTAGCCCCTGGACAGACCTACGAGCAGTACTTC	CASSLAPGQTYEQYF
-	TRBD2	TRBV4-2	TRBJ2-1	TGTGCCAGCAGCCCGGGGAGGGGCTACAATGAGCAGTTCTTC	CASSPGRGYNEQFF
-	-	TRBV28	TRBJ1-2	TGTGCCAGCAGTCCTCCAGGCGCTGGCCGGTCTTATGGCTACACCTTC	CASSPPGAGRSYGYTF
-	-	TRBV5-1	TRBJ1-1	TGCGCCAGCAGCTTACAGGGTGGGAACACTGAAGCTTTCTTT	CASSLQGGNTEAFF
-	-	TRBV19	TRBJ2-3	TGTGCCAGTAGTATAAGGGGTAGCACAGATACGCAGTATTTT	CASSIRGSTDTQYF
-	-	TRBV14	TRBJ1-2	TGTGCCAGCAGCCAAGAAGGGGGGTATGGCTACACCTTC	CASSQEGGYGYTF
once	-	TRBV9	TRBJ1-6	TGTGCCAGCAGCGTTAAGGGGGAGGGGTCACCCCTCCACTTT	CASSVKGEGSPLHF
few	-	TRBV28	TRBJ1-1	TGTGCCAGCAGTTTACGAGAATGGAGGAATGAAGCTTTCTTT	CASSLREWRNEAFF
-	-	TRBV14	TRBJ2-1	TGTGCCAGCAGCCAAGACCAGATACCCTACAATGAGCAGTTCTTC	CASSQDQIPYNEQFF
-	TRBD1	TRBV19	TRBJ1-2	TGTGCCAGTCGTTACGACAGGGGGAACGATGGCTACACCTTC	CASRYDRGNDGYTF
-	-	TRBV6-6	TRBJ1-5	TGTGCCAGCTGCTACCGGGACACCGATCAGCCCCAGCATTTT	CASCYRDTDQPQHF
-	-	TRBV29-1	TRBJ2-2	TGCAGCGTTGGCGGCCCCCACGGGGAGCTGTTTTTT	CSVGGPHGELFF
-	-	TRBV3-1/TRBV3-2	TRBJ1-1	TGTGCCAGCAGCCAAGAGGGGGCTCAAGCTTTCTTT	CASSQEGAQAFF
-	-	TRBV19	TRBJ2-6	TGTGCCAGTAGCTGGACAGTGGGCGGCTCTGGGGCCAACGTCCTGACTTTC	CASSWTVGGSGANVLTF
-	TRBD1	TRBV24-1	TRBJ2-2	TGTGCCACCAGTCCTAGGGACAGGGCGTCCGGGGAGCTGTTTTTT	CATSPRDRASGELFF
-	-	TRBV27	TRBJ1-2	TGTGCCAGCAGTTTAAAGGCGGCAGGGAGGAACTATGGCTACACCTTC	CASSLKAAGRNYGYTF
-	-	TRBV20-1	TRBJ1-1	TGCAGTGCTAGTTACAGGACGAACACTGAAGCTTTCTTT	CSASYRTNTEAFF
-	TRBD1	TRBV2	TRBJ2-7	TGTGCCAGCAGTGAAGCGGGGACAGGGTTGGGCGAGCAGTACTTC	CASSEAGTGLGEQYF
-	-	TRBV28	TRBJ1-1	TGTGCCAGCAGTTTAGAATCCTTGGCTTTCTTT	CASSLESLAFF
-	TRBD1	TRBV29-1	TRBJ2-1	TGCAGCGTCCAGGGGGCCGGCTACAATGAGCAGTTCTTC	CSVQGAGYNEQFF
-	-	TRBV3-1/TRBV3-2	TRBJ1-2	TGTGCCAGCAGCCAAGAGATACAGGCGCGTGGCTACACCTTC	CASSQEIQARGYTF
-	TRBD1	TRBV5-1	TRBJ1-2	TGCGCCAGCAGCTTACAGGGGGCCAGCCCTAACTATGGCTACACCTTC	CASSLQGASPNYGYTF
-	-	TRBV10-3	TRBJ2-7	TGTGCCATCAGTGAGTCCACACAGCTCTACGAGCAGTACTTC	CAISESTQLYEQYF
-	-	TRBV5-8	TRBJ1-3	TGTGCCAGCAGCTTGGAATGGGACGGCTCTGGAAACACCATATATTTT	CASSLEWDGSGNTIYF
-	TRBD1	TRBV18	TRBJ1-5	TGTGCCAGCTCACCCGGGACAGCGAATCAGCCCCAGCATTTT	CASSPGTANQPQHF
-	TRBD1	TRBV7-8	TRBJ2-7	TGTGCCAGCAGCTTAGTAGGGGGACAGACGCCCTACGAGCAGTACTTC	CASSLVGGQTPYEQYF
-	-	TRBV6-5	TRBJ1-1	TGTGCCAGCACTCTAGGGGGGGGTACCCCTGAAGCTTTCTTT	CASTLGGGTPEAFF